These 2 T cell receptor beta chains share one sample of origin, sequenced in a study of shared clonotypes between healthy human individuals. As defined, naive CD8 cells were CD45RO-negative and positively selected for CCR7, with terminally differentiated effector memory CD45RA+ cells excluded. Using immunoSEQ multiplex PCR, the repertoire was profiled, and TCRdb retains in-frame clones only, with some absent. The repertoire holds over 800,000 clones, with around 93% as singletons. What was sequenced was naive CD8+ T cells sorted from blood. These receptors originate from a man aged 30-40 years in good health.

The rearrangement uses TRBV27 and TRBJ1-1; D possibly corresponds to TRBD1 (6 bases). CDR1 is MNHEY, CDR2 SMNVEV, per germline (reference sequence). The CDR3 covers 16 residues. The V and J ends lost 0 bases and 6 bases respectively, with 17 bases between them. The CDR3 DNA is TGTGCCAGCAGTTTATCGAGGGGGATTTGGGGACCTGAAGCTTTCTTT. Its translation is CASSLSRGIWGPEAFF.

The V call is TRBV5-6, the J call TRBJ2-7; 7 nucleotides align to TRBD2. The CDR3 is 18 residues long. From germline, CDR1 is SGHDT and CDR2 YYEEEE. J lost 0 bases, V lost 0 bases, and 12 bases had no gene match. The CDR3 region has the DNA TGTGCCAGCAGCTTGGGGGGGACTTGGCGGGAGTACTCCTACGAGCAGTACTTC. Translating it yields CASSLGGTWREYSYEQYF.